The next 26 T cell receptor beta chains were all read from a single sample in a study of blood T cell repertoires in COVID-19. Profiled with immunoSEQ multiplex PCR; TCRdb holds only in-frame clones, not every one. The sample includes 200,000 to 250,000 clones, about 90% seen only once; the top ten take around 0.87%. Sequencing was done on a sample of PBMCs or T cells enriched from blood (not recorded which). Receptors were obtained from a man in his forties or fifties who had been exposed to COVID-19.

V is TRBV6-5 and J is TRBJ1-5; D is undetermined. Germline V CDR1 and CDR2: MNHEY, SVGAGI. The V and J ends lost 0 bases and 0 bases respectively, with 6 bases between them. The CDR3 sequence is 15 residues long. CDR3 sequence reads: CASSYSSYSNQPQHF. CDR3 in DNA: TGTGCCAGCAGTTACTCGAGTTATAGCAATCAGCCCCAGCATTTT.

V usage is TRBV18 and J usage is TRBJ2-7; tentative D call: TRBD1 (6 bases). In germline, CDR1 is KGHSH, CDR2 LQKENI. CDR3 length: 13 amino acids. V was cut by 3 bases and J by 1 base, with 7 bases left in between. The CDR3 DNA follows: TGTGCCAGCTCACCTCAGGGGTCCTACGAGCAGTACTTC. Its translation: CASSPQGSYEQYF.

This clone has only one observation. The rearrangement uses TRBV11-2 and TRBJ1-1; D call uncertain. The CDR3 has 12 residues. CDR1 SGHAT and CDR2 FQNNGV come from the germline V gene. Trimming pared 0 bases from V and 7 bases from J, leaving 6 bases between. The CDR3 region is CASSLDRSEAFF. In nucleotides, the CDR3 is TGTGCCAGCAGCTTAGATCGCAGTGAAGCTTTCTTT.

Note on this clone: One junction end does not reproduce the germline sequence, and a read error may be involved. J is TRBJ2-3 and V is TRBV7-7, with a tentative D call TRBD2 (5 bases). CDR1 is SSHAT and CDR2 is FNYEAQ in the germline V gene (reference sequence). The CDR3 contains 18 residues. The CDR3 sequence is CASSFSPWGNGNTDTQYF. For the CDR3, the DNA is TGTGCTAGCAGCTTTTCCCCATGGGGAAACGGGAACACAGATACGCAGTATTTT.

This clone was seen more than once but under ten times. CDR3 coding DNA: TGTGCCAGTAGCGAAACAGGGGTTCGTGGCTACACCTTC. This gives the protein CASSETGVRGYTF. The chain carries TRBV19 and TRBJ1-2; 7 bases agree with TRBD1. The CDR3 length is 13 residues. CDR1 and CDR2 (germline): LNHDA, SQIVND (reference sequence). Trimming took 6 bases from V and 7 from J; bases not matched to a gene: 8.

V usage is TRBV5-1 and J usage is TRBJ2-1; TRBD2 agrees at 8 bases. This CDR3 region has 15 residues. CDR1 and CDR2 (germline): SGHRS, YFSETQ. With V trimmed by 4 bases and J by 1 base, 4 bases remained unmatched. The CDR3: CASSISGSSYNEQFF. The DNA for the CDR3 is TGCGCCAGCAGCATAAGCGGGAGTTCCTACAATGAGCAGTTCTTC. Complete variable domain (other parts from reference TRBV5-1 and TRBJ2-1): KAGVTQTPRYLIKTRGQQVTLSCSPISGHRSVSWYQQTPGQGLQFLFEYFSETQRNKGNFPGRFSGRQFSNSRSEMNVSTLELGDSALYLCASSISGSSYNEQFFGPGTRLTVL.

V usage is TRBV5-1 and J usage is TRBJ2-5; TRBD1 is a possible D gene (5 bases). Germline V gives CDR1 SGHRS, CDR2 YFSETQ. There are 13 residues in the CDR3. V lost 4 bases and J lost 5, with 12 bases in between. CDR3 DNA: TGCGCCAGCAGCCAGGGTTCTGGGGAGACCCAGTACTTC. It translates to CASSQGSGETQYF. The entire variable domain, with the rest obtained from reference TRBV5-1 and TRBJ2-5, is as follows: KAGVTQTPRYLIKTRGQQVTLSCSPISGHRSVSWYQQTPGQGLQFLFEYFSETQRNKGNFPGRFSGRQFSNSRSEMNVSTLELGDSALYLCASSQGSGETQYFGPGTRLLVL.

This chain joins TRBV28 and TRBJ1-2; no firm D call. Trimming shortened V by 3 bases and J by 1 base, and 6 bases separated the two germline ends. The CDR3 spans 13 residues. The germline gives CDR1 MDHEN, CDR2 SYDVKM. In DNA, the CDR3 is TGTGCCAGCAGTTTCGGGGTTAACTATGGCTACACCTTC. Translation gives CASSFGVNYGYTF.

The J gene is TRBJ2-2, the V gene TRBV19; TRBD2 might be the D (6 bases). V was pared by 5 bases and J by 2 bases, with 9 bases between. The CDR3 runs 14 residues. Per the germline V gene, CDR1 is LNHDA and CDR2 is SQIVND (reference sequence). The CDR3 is CASSAGPNTGELFF. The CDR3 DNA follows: TGTGCCAGTAGTGCGGGACCCAACACCGGGGAGCTGTTTTTT.

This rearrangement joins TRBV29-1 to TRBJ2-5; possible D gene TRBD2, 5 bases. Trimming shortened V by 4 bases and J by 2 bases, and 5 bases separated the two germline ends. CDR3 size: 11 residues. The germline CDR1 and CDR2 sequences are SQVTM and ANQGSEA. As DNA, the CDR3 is TGCAGCGTTGGAGGGCAAGAGACCCAGTACTTC. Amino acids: CSVGGQETQYF.

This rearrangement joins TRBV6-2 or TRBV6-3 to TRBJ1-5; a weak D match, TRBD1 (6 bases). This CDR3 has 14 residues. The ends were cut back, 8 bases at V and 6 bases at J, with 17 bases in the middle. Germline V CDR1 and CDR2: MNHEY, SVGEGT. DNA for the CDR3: TGTGCCAGCGGCCCGCTGACAGGCGGTCAGCCCCAGCATTTT. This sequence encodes CASGPLTGGQPQHF.

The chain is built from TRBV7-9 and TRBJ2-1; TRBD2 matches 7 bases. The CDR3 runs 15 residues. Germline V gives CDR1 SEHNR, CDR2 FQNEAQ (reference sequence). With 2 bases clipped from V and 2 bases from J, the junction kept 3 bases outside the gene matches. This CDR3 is CASSLTSAAYNEQFF. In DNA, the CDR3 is TGTGCCAGCAGCTTAACTAGCGCAGCCTACAATGAGCAGTTCTTC.

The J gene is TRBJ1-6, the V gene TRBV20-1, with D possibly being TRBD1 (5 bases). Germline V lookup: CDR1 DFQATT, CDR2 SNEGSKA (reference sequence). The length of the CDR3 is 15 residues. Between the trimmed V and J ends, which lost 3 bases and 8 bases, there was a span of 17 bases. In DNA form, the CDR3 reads TGCAGTGCTAGTCCCCCGACACCCAGGGATTCACCCCTCCACTTT. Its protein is CSASPPTPRDSPLHF.

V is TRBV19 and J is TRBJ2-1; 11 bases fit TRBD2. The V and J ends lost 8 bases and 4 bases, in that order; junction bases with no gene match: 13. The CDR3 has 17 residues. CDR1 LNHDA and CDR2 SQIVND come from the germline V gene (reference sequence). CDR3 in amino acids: CASWSSPTSGKYNEQFF. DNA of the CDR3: TGTGCCAGTTGGAGTAGCCCGACTAGCGGGAAATACAATGAGCAGTTCTTC.

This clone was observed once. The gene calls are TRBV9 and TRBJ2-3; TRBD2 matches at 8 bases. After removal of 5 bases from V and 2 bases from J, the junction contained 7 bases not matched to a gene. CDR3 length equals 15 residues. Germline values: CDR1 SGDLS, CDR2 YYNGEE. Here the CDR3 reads CASSRSGGLTDTQYF. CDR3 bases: TGTGCCAGCAGTAGAAGCGGGGGCCTCACAGATACGCAGTATTTT.

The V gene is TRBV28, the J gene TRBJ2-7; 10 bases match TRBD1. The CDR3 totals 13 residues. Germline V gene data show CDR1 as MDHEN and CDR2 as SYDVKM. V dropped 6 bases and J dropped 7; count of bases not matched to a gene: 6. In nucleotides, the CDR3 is TGTGCCAGCAGCCAGGGACAGGGGTGGGAGCAGTACGTC. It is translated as CASSQGQGWEQYV.

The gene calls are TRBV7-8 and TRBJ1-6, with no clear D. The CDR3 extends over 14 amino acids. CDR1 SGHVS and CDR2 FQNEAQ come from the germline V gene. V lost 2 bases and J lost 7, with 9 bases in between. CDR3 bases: TGTGCCAGCAGCTTACTCCAGGAAAATTCACCCCTCCACTTT. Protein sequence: CASSLLQENSPLHF.

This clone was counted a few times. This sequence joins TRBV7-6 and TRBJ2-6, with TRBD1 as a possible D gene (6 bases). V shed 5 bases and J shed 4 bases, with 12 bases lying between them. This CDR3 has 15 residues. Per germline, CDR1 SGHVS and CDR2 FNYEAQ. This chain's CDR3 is CASSRQGSGANVLTF. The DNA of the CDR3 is TGTGCCAGCAGCCGTCAGGGGTCAGGGGCCAACGTCCTGACTTTC.

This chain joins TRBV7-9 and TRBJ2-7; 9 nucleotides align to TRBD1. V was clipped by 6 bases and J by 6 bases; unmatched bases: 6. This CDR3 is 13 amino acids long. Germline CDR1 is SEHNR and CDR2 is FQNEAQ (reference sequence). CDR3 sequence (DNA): TGTGCCAGCAGACGGACAGGGGAGGGCGAGCAGTACTTC. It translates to CASRRTGEGEQYF.

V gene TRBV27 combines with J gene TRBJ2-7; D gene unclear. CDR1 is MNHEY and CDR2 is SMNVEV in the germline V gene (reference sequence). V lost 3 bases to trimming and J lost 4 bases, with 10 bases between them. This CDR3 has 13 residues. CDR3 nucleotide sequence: TGTGCCAGCAGTTTTGGGCCCCGGTACGAGCAGTACGTC. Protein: CASSFGPRYEQYV.

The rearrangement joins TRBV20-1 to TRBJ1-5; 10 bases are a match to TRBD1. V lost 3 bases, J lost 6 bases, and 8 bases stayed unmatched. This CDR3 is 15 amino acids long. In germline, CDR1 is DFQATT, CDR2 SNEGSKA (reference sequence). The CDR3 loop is CSASAPGQGLQPQHF. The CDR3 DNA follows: TGCAGTGCTAGTGCCCCGGGACAGGGGCTTCAGCCCCAGCATTTT.

The CDR3 DNA reads as TGTGCCAGCAGCAAATCTAGGACTGTTAATGAGCAGTTCTTC. Translation: CASSKSRTVNEQFF. The rearrangement joins TRBV21-1 to TRBJ2-1; the D call of TRBD2 is as the table states it, not checked on the DNA. TRBV21-1 is shown as a pseudogene. The CDR3 length is 14 residues.

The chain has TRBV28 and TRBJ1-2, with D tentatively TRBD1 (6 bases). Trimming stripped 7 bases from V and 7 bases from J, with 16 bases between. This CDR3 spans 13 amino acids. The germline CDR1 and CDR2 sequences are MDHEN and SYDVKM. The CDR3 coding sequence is TGTGCCAGCATTCCCCAGGGGTTAAGTGGCTACACCTTC. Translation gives CASIPQGLSGYTF.

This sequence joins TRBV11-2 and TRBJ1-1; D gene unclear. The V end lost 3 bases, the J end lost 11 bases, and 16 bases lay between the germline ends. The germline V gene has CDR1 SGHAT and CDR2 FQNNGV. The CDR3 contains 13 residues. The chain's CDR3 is CASSFPGESAAFF. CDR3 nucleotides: TGTGCCAGCAGCTTTCCCGGGGAATCTGCTGCTTTCTTT.

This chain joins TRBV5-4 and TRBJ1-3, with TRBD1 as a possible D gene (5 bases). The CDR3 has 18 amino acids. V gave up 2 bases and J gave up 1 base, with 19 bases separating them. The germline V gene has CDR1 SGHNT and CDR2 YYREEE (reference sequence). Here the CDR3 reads CASSFGLQGLTSGNTIYF. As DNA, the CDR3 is TGTGCCAGCAGCTTTGGGTTGCAGGGTTTAACATCTGGAAACACCATATATTTT. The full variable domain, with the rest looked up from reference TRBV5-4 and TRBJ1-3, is ETGVTQSPTHLIKTRGQQVTLRCSSQSGHNTVSWYQQALGQGPQFIFQYYREEENGRGNFPPRFSGLQFPNYSSELNVNALELDDSALYLCASSFGLQGLTSGNTIYFGEGSWLTVV.

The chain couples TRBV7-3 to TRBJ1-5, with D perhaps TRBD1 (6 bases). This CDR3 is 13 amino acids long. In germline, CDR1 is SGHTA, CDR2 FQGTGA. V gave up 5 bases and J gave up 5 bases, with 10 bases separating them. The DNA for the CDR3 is TGTGCCAGCAGCCGGGACAACCATCAGCCCCAGCATTTT. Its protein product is CASSRDNHQPQHF.